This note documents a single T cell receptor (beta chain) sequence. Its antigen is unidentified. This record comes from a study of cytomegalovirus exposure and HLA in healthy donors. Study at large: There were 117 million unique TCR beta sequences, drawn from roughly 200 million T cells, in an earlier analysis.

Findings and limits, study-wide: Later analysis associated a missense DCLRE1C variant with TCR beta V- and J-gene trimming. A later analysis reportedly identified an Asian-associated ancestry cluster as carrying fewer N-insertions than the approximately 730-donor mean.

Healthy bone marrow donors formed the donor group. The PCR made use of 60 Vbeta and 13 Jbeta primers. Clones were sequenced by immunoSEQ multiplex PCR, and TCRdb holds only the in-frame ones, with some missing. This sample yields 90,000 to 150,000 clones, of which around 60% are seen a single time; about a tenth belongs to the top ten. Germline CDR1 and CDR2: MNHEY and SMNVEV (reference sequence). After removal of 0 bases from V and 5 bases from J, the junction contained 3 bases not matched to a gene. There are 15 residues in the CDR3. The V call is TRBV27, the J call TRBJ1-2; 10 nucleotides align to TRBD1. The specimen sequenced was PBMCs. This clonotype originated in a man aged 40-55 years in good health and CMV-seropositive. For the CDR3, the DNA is TGTGCCAGCAGTTTATCCCCGGACAGGGGGTATGGCTACACCTTC. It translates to CASSLSPDRGYGYTF.